This paragraph covers one T cell receptor beta chain sequence. As yet, its antigen is unknown. Germline loops: CDR1 MNHNY, CDR2 SVGAGI (reference sequence). Trimming cost V 5 bases and J 4 bases, with 11 bases left between them. The CDR3 is 13 amino acids. The data were taken from a study of neoadjuvant anti-PD-1 for oral cavity cancer. Study as a whole: Patients without progression got a fourth dose around day 43.

Study-wide results and caveats: Higher pretreatment blood Treg/Th17 ratios correlated with higher pretreatment blood and lower post-treatment tumor TCRbeta clonality.

TCRdb's table, derived via immunoSEQ multiplex PCR, lists solely in-frame clones and lacks some. The sample contains about 68,000 clones, about 85% of which appear only once. The time point: after neoadjuvant nivolumab, at surgical resection. The patients had HPV-negative, locally advanced oral cavity squamous cell carcinoma. Analysis of PBMCs was direct, with no culture step. This receptor was identified in a person aged 40 to 85 with oral cavity squamous cell carcinoma. The starting material was PBMCs, obtained after nivolumab (anti-PD-1) treatment. The chain carries TRBV6-6 and TRBJ1-2; D is unresolved. The CDR3 protein is CASSVRLSYGYTF. In DNA, the CDR3 is TGTGCCAGCAGTGTACGCCTTAGCTATGGCTACACCTTC.